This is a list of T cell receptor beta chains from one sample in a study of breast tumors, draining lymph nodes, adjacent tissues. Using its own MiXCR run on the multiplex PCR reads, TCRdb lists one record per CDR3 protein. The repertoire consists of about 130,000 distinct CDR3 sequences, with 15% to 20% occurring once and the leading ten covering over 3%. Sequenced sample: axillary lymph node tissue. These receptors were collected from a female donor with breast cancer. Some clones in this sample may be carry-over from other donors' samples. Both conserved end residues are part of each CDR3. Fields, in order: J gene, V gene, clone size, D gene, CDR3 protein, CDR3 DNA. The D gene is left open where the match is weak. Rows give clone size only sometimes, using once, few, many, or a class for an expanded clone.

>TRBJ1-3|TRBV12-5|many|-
CASGSGDTNTIYF
TGTGCTAGTGGTTCCGGGGATACAAACACCATATATTTT
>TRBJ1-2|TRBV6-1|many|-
CASSPGEHYGYTF
TGTGCCAGCAGTCCCGGGGAGCACTATGGCTACACCTTC
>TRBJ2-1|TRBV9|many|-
CASSDPSEQFF
TGTGCCAGCAGCGATCCAAGCGAGCAGTTCTTC
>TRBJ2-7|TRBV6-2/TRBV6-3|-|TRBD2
CASSYWTSGRDEQYF
TGTGCCAGCAGTTACTGGACTAGCGGGAGGGACGAGCAGTACTTC
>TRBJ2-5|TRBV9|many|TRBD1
CASSLTGLGETQYF
TGTGCCAGCAGCTTGACAGGGTTAGGAGAGACCCAGTACTTC
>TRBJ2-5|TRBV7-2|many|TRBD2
CASSPSWRGGWETQYF
TGTGCCAGCAGCCCTTCGTGGCGGGGGGGTTGGGAGACCCAGTACTTC
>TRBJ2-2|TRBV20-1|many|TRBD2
CSARAWTSGETGELFF
TGCAGTGCTCGAGCGTGGACTAGCGGGGAGACCGGGGAGCTGTTTTTT
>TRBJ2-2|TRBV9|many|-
CASSVGGGELFF
TGTGCCAGCAGCGTTGGTGGCGGGGAGCTGTTTTTT
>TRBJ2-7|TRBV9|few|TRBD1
CASSVGSGQHSYEQYF
TGTGCCAGCAGCGTAGGATCGGGACAGCACTCCTACGAGCAGTACTTC
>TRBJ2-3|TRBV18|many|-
CASSPSITGDTQYF
TGTGCCAGCTCACCGTCGATTACAGGGGATACGCAGTATTTT
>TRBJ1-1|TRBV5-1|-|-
CASSSGLMNTEAFF
TGCGCCAGCAGCTCCGGACTGATGAACACTGAAGCTTTCTTT
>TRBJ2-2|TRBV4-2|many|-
CASSPHRARGAPELFF
TGTGCCAGCAGCCCTCATAGGGCGAGGGGGGCCCCGGAGCTGTTTTTT
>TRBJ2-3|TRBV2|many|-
CASVREDTQYF
TGTGCCAGCGTCAGGGAAGATACGCAGTATTTT
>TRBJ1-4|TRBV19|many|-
CASSTDRTPPFF
TGTGCCAGTAGTACTGACAGAACCCCGCCGTTTTTT
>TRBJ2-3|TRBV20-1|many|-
CSARDLRATSTDTQYF
TGCAGTGCTAGAGATTTGAGGGCCACGTCCACAGATACGCAGTATTTT
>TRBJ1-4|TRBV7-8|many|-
CASTSTNEKLFF
TGTGCCAGCACAAGTACTAATGAAAAACTGTTTTTT
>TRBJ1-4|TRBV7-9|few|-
CASSDQGEKLFF
TGTGCCAGCAGCGATCAGGGGGAAAAACTGTTTTTT
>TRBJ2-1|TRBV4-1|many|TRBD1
CASSRDRGRSEQFF
TGCGCCAGCAGCCGGGACAGGGGAAGGAGTGAGCAGTTCTTC
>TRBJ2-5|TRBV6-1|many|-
CASSEASRQETQYF
TGTGCCAGCAGTGAAGCTAGCAGACAGGAGACCCAGTACTTC
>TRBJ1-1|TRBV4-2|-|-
CASSQDSFVGAAGAFF
TGTGCCAGCAGCCAAGATAGCTTTGTTGGGGCCGCCGGAGCTTTCTTT
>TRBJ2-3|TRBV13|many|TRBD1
CASSLGPTGGENTDTQYF
TGTGCCAGCAGCTTAGGTCCCACAGGGGGCGAAAACACAGATACGCAGTATTTT
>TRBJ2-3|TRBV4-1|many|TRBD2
CASSQVGTSIDTQYF
TGCGCCAGCAGCCAAGTTGGGACTAGCATCGATACGCAGTATTTT
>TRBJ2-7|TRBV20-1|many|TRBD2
CSARDATSGRYEQYF
TGCAGTGCTAGAGATGCGACTAGCGGGCGCTACGAGCAGTACTTC
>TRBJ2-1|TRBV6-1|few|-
CASMSTKHNEQFF
TGTGCCAGCATGTCGACTAAACACAATGAGCAGTTCTTC
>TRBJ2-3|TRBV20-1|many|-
CSADRRADTQYF
TGCAGTGCAGACCGTCGCGCAGATACGCAGTATTTT
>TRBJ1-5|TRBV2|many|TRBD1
CASGQGNQPQHF
TGTGCCAGCGGACAGGGAAACCAGCCCCAGCATTTT
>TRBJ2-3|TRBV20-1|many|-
CSAREGLQYTQYF
TGCAGTGCTAGAGAGGGACTTCAATATACGCAGTATTTT
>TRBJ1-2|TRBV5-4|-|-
CASSPDRTLPYTF
TGTGCCAGCAGCCCGGACAGAACTCTCCCCTACACCTTC
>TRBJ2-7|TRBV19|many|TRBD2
CARAAGVYEQYF
TGTGCCAGGGCAGCGGGAGTGTACGAGCAGTACTTC
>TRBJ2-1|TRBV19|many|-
CASSIPGRLGNEQFF
TGTGCCAGTAGTATACCGGGGAGATTGGGCAATGAGCAGTTCTTC
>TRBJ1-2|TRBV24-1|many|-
CATSDFVDGYTF
TGTGCCACCAGTGATTTCGTGGATGGCTACACCTTC
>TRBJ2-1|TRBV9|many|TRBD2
CASSISGTSGYNEQFF
TGTGCCAGCAGCATATCCGGGACTAGCGGGTACAATGAGCAGTTCTTC
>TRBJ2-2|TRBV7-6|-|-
CASSKTRGPNTGELFF
TGTGCCAGCAGCAAGACTAGAGGGCCGAACACCGGGGAGCTGTTTTTT
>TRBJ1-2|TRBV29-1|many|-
CSVGGYTF
TGCAGCGTTGGGGGCTACACCTTC
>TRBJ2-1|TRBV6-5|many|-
CASRDPGMDEQFF
TGTGCCAGCAGAGACCCAGGGATGGATGAGCAGTTCTTC
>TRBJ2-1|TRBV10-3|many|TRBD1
CAISPGQGYDEQFF
TGTGCCATCAGTCCGGGACAGGGGTATGATGAGCAGTTCTTC
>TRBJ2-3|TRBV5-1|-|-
CASNLVVTDTQYF
TGCGCCAGCAACTTGGTAGTCACAGATACGCAGTATTTT
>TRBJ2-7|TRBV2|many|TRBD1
CASTRQGSNYEQYF
TGTGCCAGCACAAGACAGGGGAGTAACTACGAGCAGTACTTC
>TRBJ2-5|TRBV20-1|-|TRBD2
CGARRPGGGAETQYF
TGCGGTGCTAGAAGGCCTGGCGGGGGGGCAGAGACCCAGTACTTC
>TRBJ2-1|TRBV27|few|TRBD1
CASSLTDRGRSNEQFF
TGTGCCAGCAGTTTAACTGACAGGGGGCGGAGCAATGAGCAGTTCTTC
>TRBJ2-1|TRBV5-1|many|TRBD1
CASSLVTGGPIEQFF
TGCGCCAGCAGCTTGGTGACAGGGGGCCCAATCGAGCAGTTCTTC
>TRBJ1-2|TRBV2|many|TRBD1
CASRLTGDYGYTF
TGTGCCAGCAGATTGACAGGGGACTATGGCTACACCTTC
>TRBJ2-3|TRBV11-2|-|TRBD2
CASSRRRTSGTDTQYF
TGTGCCAGCAGCCGACGTAGGACTAGCGGAACAGATACGCAGTATTTT
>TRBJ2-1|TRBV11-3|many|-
CASSPGTLKYNEQFF
TGTGCCAGCAGCCCCGGGACCCTGAAGTACAATGAGCAGTTCTTC
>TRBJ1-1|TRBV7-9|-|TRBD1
CASSFWTGRNTEVFF
TGTGCCAGCAGCTTCTGGACAGGGAGGAACACTGAAGTTTTCTTT
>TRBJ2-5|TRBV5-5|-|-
CASENVHGRQETQYF
TGTGCCAGCGAAAACGTCCATGGGAGGCAAGAGACCCAGTACTTC
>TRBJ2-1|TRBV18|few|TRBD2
CASSRLSRTSGPNEQFF
TGTGCCAGCTCACGACTTAGTAGGACTAGCGGACCCAATGAGCAGTTCTTC
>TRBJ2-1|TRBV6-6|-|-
CASSWTANTGENEQFF
TGTGCCAGCAGTTGGACAGCGAACACCGGGGAAAATGAGCAGTTCTTC
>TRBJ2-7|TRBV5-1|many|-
CASSSEPLRVTYEQYF
TGCGCCAGCAGCTCGGAACCTCTCAGAGTTACCTACGAGCAGTACTTC
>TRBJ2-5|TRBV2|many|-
CASSRDITQETQYF
TGTGCCAGCAGTCGGGACATTACCCAAGAGACCCAGTACTTC
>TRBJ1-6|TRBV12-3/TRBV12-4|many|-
CASSLGDLGSPLHF
TGTGCCAGCAGTTTGGGGGACCTAGGTTCACCCCTCCACTTT